This TCR beta chain was captured by sequencing in a study of blood T cell repertoires in COVID-19. Study background: Samples representing acute and convalescent COVID-19 were sourced from the United States, Italy and Spain.

In the original processing: Quantification of nucleated cells was approximated via reference gene primer amplification. The protocol was immunoSEQ multiplex PCR, while the TCRdb copy is restricted to in-frame clones and leaves out a portion. V and J calls and clone size are as listed in that table; D and trimming were resolved from the DNA. Of 250,000 or so clones in the sample, about 70% were seen once. In its sample, this clone was seen once. The CDR3 covers 16 residues. Germline loops: CDR1 LGHNA, CDR2 YNFKEQ. V lost 1 base to trimming and J lost 3 bases; unmatched junction nucleotides: 6. This TCR was recovered from a woman at least 80 years old with acute or convalescent COVID-19. The chain is built from TRBV4-2 and TRBJ1-5, with 7 bases lining up with TRBD1. The specimen sequenced was peripheral blood. The CDR3 region has the DNA TGTGCCAGCAGCCAAGGGGTGACAGGGTTCAATCAGCCCCAGCATTTT. This encodes CASSQGVTGFNQPQHF.